Listed below are T cell receptor beta chains from one sample, sequenced in a study of blood T cell repertoires in COVID-19. TCRdb's copy holds only in-frame clones and misses some; the assay was immunoSEQ multiplex PCR. The table lists some 47,000 clones, 89% of them singletons. The source material was peripheral blood. The receptor source for this set is a man aged 60 to 75 with active COVID-19. Each CDR3 is given with its conserved first and last residue. D genes are given only for firm matches.

.,TRBJ2-7,TRBV11-2,CASSLIGGSYEQYF,TGTGCCAGCAGCTTAATAGGAGGCTCCTACGAGCAGTACTTC
TRBD1,TRBJ1-1,TRBV19,CASSPRLGGQLFTNTEAFF,TGTGCCAGTAGTCCCCGTTTAGGGGGACAGCTTTTTACGAACACTGAAGCTTTCTTT
TRBD1,TRBJ1-4,TRBV24-1,CATSDSGTANEKLFF,TGTGCCACCAGTGATTCCGGGACAGCTAATGAAAAACTGTTTTTT
TRBD2,TRBJ2-3,TRBV7-3,CASSLGAGAGDTQYF,TGTGCCAGCAGCTTAGGAGCGGGAGCGGGAGATACGCAGTATTTT
TRBD1,TRBJ2-3,TRBV2,CASRTWGQGRLTDTQYF,TGTGCCAGCCGAACCTGGGGACAGGGCCGCCTCACAGATACGCAGTATTTT
.,TRBJ1-2,TRBV9,CASSPSGGANGYTF,TGTGCCAGCAGCCCAAGTGGAGGGGCGAATGGCTACACCTTC
.,TRBJ2-1,TRBV7-6,CASRSIQYNEQFF,TGTGCCAGCAGATCAATACAATACAATGAGCAGTTCTTC
.,TRBJ1-1,TRBV5-1,CASSPGGLGTEAFF,TGCGCCAGCAGCCCGGGGGGGTTGGGCACTGAAGCTTTCTTT
TRBD2,TRBJ2-2,TRBV18,CASSPRPTSGSPGELFF,TGTGCCAGCTCACCACGTCCAACTAGCGGGAGTCCCGGGGAGCTGTTTTTT
TRBD1,TRBJ1-1,TRBV4-1,CASSQAGQKTMNTEAFF,TGCGCCAGCAGCCAAGCGGGACAGAAGACCATGAACACTGAAGCTTTCTTT
.,TRBJ1-5,TRBV6-2/TRBV6-3,CASSYSPGINQPQHF,TGTGCCAGCAGTTACTCGCCAGGTATTAATCAGCCCCAGCATTTT
.,TRBJ2-5,TRBV6-1,CASSEVWARGIGTQYF,TGTGCCAGCAGTGAAGTTTGGGCCAGGGGAATTGGGACCCAGTACTTC
.,TRBJ1-3,TRBV7-2,CASSLGPGSGNTIYF,TGTGCCAGCAGCTTAGGGCCAGGGTCTGGAAACACCATATATTTT
TRBD2,TRBJ2-5,TRBV7-2,CASSFSGLAGETQYF,TGTGCCAGCAGCTTTTCGGGGCTAGCGGGAGAGACCCAGTACTTC
TRBD2,TRBJ2-3,TRBV7-2,CASSPEGGRATHTQYF,TGTGCCAGCAGCCCAGAGGGTGGGAGGGCCACACATACGCAGTATTTT
.,TRBJ1-1,TRBV28,CASSLLDGKNTEAFF,TGTGCCAGCAGTTTGTTAGACGGGAAAAACACTGAAGCTTTCTTT